This T cell receptor beta chain was captured in a study of tumor-infiltrating lymphocytes in primary liver carcinoma. This clonotype appeared once. Its antigen remains unidentified. The authors took blood RNA from unsorted whole blood and also extracted germline DNA. Starting from roughly 0.5 ug of total RNA, TCR beta cDNA was produced with a primer in the constant region. Three nested multiplex PCR rounds of slightly modified ARM-PCR generated TCR beta libraries. The first two PCR rounds, roughly 10 cycles each, used TRBV1-TRBV30 forward primers and a C-beta reverse primer. TCRdb re-called the multiplex PCR reads through MiXCR, storing one row per CDR3 protein. The sample records 310,000 or so distinct CDR3 sequences, less than 65% being singletons. This CDR3 is 18 amino acids long. The germline V and J ends were trimmed by 1 base and 1 base, with 17 bases remaining between them. CDR1 is ENHRY, CDR2 SYGVKD, per germline.

Overall study results and limits: Owing to bulk unsorted samples, no comparison was made between CD4+ and CD8+ repertoires.

Sequencing was carried out using peripheral blood. The sequence derives from a man aged 40-49 years with primary liver carcinoma and hepatitis B virus infection. The J gene is TRBJ2-1, the V gene TRBV10-3, with D perhaps being TRBD1 or TRBD2 (7 bases each). In DNA form, the CDR3 reads TGTGCCATCAGTGAGTGGGGACAGAAGCGGGATTCCTACAATGAGCAGTTCTTC. It translates to CAISEWGQKRDSYNEQFF.